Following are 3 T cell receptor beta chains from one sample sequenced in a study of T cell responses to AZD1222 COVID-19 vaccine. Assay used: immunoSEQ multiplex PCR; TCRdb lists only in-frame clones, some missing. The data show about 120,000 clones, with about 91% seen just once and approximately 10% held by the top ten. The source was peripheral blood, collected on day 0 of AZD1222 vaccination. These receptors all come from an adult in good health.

The CDR3 coding sequence is TGTGCCAGCAGCAAACAGGGGGGGACCTACGAGCAGTACTTC. Translated, it gives CASSKQGGTYEQYF. V is TRBV7-9 and J is TRBJ2-7, with a possible D match to TRBD1 (8 bases). This CDR3 comprises 14 residues. Germline V gene sequence: CDR1 SEHNR, CDR2 FQNEAQ (reference sequence). Trimming took off 5 bases at V and 2 bases at J, with 13 bases between the two ends.

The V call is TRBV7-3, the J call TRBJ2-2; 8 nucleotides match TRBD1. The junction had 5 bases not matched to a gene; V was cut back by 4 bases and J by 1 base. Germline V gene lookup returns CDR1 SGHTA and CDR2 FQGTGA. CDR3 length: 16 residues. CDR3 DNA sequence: TGTGCCAGCAGCTCCCCCGGGACAGGGAACACCGGGGAGCTGTTTTTT. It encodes CASSSPGTGNTGELFF.

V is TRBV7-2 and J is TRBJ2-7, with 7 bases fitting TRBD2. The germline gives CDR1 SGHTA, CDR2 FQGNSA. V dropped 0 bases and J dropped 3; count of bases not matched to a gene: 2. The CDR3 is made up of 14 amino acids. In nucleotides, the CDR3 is TGTGCCAGCAGCTTAGCGGGAGGGGACTACGAGCAGTACTTC. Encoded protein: CASSLAGGDYEQYF.